This T cell receptor (beta chain) was identified during a study of tumor-infiltrating lymphocytes in primary liver carcinoma. General study findings and limits: It was tumor-adjacent and tumor-blood pairs that overlapped less than tumor region pairs did. Blood fell significantly below tumors in its top-250-clone fraction (p = 0.039).

A constant-region primer served to make TCR beta cDNA from about 0.5 ug total RNA. For TCR beta, libraries were produced by three nested multiplex PCR rounds using slightly modified ARM-PCR. TRBV1-TRBV30 forward primers paired with a C-beta reverse primer were used in the first two PCR rounds, which ran approximately 11 cycles each. One entry per CDR3 protein, called by TCRdb with MiXCR from the multiplex PCR reads. The profile shows about 96,000 distinct CDR3 sequences, roughly 70% of them singletons. The CDR3 sequence is 17 residues long. Germline V gene lookup returns CDR1 SGHNT and CDR2 YYREEE (reference sequence). Notes on this clonotype: Its antigen is not known. It may be a read error: a sequence one base away is much more abundant.

From unsorted bulk tissue weighing 20-30 mg, DNA and RNA were co-extracted. The V and J genes are TRBV5-4 and TRBJ2-3, with D perhaps being TRBD1 or TRBD2 (6 bases each). Sequences were obtained from tumor-adjacent normal liver tissue. The origin of this receptor is a man between 40 and 49 years old with primary liver carcinoma and hepatitis B virus infection. The CDR3 nucleotides are TGTGCCAGCAGCTTGAACGCTCCAACGGGGGACACAGGTACGCAGTATTTT. It codes for CASSLNAPTGDTGTQYF.